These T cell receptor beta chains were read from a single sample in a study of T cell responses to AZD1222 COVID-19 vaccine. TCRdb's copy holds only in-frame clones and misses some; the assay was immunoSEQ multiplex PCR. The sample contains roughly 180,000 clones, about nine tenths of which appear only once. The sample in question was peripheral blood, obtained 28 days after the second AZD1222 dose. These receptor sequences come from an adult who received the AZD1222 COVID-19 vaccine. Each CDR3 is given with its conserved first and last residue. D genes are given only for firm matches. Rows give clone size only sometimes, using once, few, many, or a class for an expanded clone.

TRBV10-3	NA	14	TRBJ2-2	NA	TGTGCCATCAGTGAGTCGCGGGGAACCGGGGAGCTGTTTTTT	CAISESRGTGELFF
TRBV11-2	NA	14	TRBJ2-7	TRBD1	TGTGCCAGCAGCCGAGTGGGACAGGTATACGAGCAGTACTTC	CASSRVGQVYEQYF
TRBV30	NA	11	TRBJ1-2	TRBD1	TGTGCCCGCGGGACAGGGTTTGGCTACACCTTC	CARGTGFGYTF
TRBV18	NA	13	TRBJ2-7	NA	TGTGCCAGCTCACCAGGGCCCGCGGGCGAGCAGTACTTC	CASSPGPAGEQYF
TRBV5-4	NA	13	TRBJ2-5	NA	TGTGCCAGCAGCGTGGGACCCGCCGAGACCCAGTACTTC	CASSVGPAETQYF
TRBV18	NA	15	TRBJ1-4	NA	TGTGCCAGCTCCCCGACGGCTGCAACTAATGAAAAACTGTTTTTT	CASSPTAATNEKLFF
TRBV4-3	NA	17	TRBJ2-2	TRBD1	TGCGCCAGCAGCCTAGAAGCCGGGACAGGGGGCTCCGGGGAGCTGTTTTTT	CASSLEAGTGGSGELFF
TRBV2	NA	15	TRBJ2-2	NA	TGTGCCAGCAGAATGGACTCCCTCAACACCGGGGAGCTGTTTTTT	CASRMDSLNTGELFF
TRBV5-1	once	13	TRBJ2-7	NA	TGCGCCAGCAGCTTGGATGGGTCCTACGAGCAGTACTTC	CASSLDGSYEQYF
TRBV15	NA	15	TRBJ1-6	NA	TGTGCCACCAGCAGAGGGACTCCTGATAATTCACCCCTCCACTTT	CATSRGTPDNSPLHF
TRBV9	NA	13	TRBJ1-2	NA	TGTGCCAGCAGCCCACAGGGCATACGGGGCTACACCTTC	CASSPQGIRGYTF
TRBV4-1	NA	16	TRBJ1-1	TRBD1	TGCGCCAGCAGCCAAGCTGTTAGGACAGGGGGGACTGAAGCTTTCTTT	CASSQAVRTGGTEAFF
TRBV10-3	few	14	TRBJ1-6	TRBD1	TGTGCCATCAGCACAGGGGGTAAAGTTTCACCCCTCCACTTT	CAISTGGKVSPLHF
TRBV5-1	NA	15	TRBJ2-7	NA	TGCGCCAGCAGCTTGGAGGGCAGGGGATACGTGGAGCAGTACTTC	CASSLEGRGYVEQYF
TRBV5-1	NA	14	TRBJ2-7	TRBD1	TGCGCCAGCAGCCCTGAGGACAGGGTACGCGAGCAGTACTTC	CASSPEDRVREQYF
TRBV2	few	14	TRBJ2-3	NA	TGTGCCAGCGGAGAGGGGGGCTTCACAGATACGCAGTATTTT	CASGEGGFTDTQYF
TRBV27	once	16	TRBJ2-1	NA	TGTGCCAGCAGTTTATATGGGCAGGGGGGCAACAATGAGCAGTTCTTC	CASSLYGQGGNNEQFF
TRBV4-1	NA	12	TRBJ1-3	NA	TGCGCCAGCAGGGGGTTCGGAAACACCATATATTTT	CASRGFGNTIYF
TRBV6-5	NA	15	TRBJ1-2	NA	TGTGCCAGCAACCGACCTTGGGAGGAAAACTATGGCTACACCTTC	CASNRPWEENYGYTF
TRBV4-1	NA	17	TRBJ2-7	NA	TGCGCCAGCAGCCAAGCCTGGGGGGGCAGGGGAGTCGACGAGCAGTACTTC	CASSQAWGGRGVDEQYF